This T cell receptor beta chain was recorded in a study of beta chain features in type 1 diabetes. Study-level results: Significant though moderate, a shortening of TCRB CDR3s appeared in all four CD4+ subsets of Type 1 diabetes patients.

Germline V gives CDR1 SNHLY, CDR2 FYNNEI. V gave up 0 bases and J gave up 5 bases; unmatched junction bases: 10. This CDR3 has 18 residues. CD45RO/CCR7/CD25/CD127/CD95/CD27 sorting isolated CD4+ naive, central memory, regulatory and stem cell-like memory cells. Note on this clone: The antigen is undetermined.

Isolated RNA was reverse transcribed in full, so expressed TCRB transcripts were sequenced. Sequenced by immunoSEQ multiplex PCR; TCRdb stores in-frame clones only, minus some. The sample has over 300,000 clones, roughly 9% seen once; the top ten hold about 1%. Sequenced material: central memory CD4+ T cells from blood. This sequence was found in a man aged 30 to 45 with type 1 diabetes. The gene calls are TRBV2 and TRBJ1-6; 7 nucleotides align to TRBD1. DNA for the CDR3: TGTGCCAGCAGTGAAGCAGGCAGGGGGTTCCTGAATAATTCACCCCTCCACTTT. It yields the protein CASSEAGRGFLNNSPLHF.